This T cell receptor beta chain was identified during a study of T cells in Graves' hyperthyroidism and ophthalmopathy. For the study at large: Peripheral blood samples were taken at initial diagnosis, prior to any treatment.

General study findings and limits: Ophthalmopathy onset followed model prediction by a median about seven months.

Under 3 months was the duration of disease in ophthalmopathy patients, who also had a Clinical Activity Score of at least 3 and a NOSPECS grade of at least 4. Criteria for exclusion of patients were uncontrolled infection, other autoimmune disease, pregnancy or lactation. This clonotype was found many times. Its antigen is not known. The V gene's germline CDR1 is SGHRS and CDR2 YFSETQ. The CDR3 contains 15 residues. V was cut by 0 bases and J by 5 bases, with 11 bases left in between. The TCR beta CDR3 regions underwent amplification using RNA transcripts as the source. Primed by the HTBI set, a first-round RT-PCR was run on the TCR CDR3. Using its own MiXCR run on the multiplex PCR reads, TCRdb lists one record per CDR3 protein. The sample records roughly 350,000 distinct CDR3 sequences, approximately 15% being singletons.

The V and J genes are TRBV5-1 and TRBJ1-4; D not certain. The receptor's source is a woman aged 30 to 39 with Graves' ophthalmopathy. Source material: blood. The CDR3 sequence is CASSLAGFNNEKLFF. DNA of the CDR3: TGCGCCAGCAGCTTGGCTGGTTTCAACAATGAAAAACTGTTTTTT.